The 19 T cell receptor beta chains given below trace back to one sample, sequenced in a study of blood T cell repertoires in COVID-19. Measured with immunoSEQ multiplex PCR; TCRdb has only the in-frame clones, and not every one. The sample yields some 130,000 clones, 84% seen once. Sequencing was performed on peripheral blood. The receptors were gathered from a human donor in a cohort sampled during active COVID-19.

This clone came up many times. This chain connects TRBV5-1 to TRBJ2-1, with 7 positions matching TRBD1. Germline V lookup: CDR1 SGHRS, CDR2 YFSETQ. The CDR3 covers 16 residues. Unmatched junction bases numbered 6, after V lost 3 bases and J lost 0 bases. The CDR3 bases are TGCGCCAGCAGCTACGGACAGGAAGGCTCCTACAATGAGCAGTTCTTC. Its protein product is CASSYGQEGSYNEQFF.

The chain is built from TRBV7-3 and TRBJ1-1; no clear D. The V gene lost 1 base and the J gene lost 4 bases, with 7 bases spanning the gap. The CDR3 loop spans 13 amino acids. Germline-derived CDR1 and CDR2 are SGHTA and FQGTGA. CDR3 protein: CASSLKSGTEAFF. CDR3 sequence (DNA): TGTGCCAGCAGCTTAAAGAGCGGCACTGAAGCTTTCTTT.

The rearrangement uses TRBV11-3 and TRBJ2-3; possible D gene TRBD1, 5 bases. Trimming cost V 5 bases and J 2 bases, with 11 bases left between them. The CDR3 is 14 amino acids. CDR1 SGHNT and CDR2 YENEEA come from the germline V gene. The CDR3 DNA reads as TGTGCCAGCAGCCCCACCAGGGCCACAGATACGCAGTATTTT. Protein: CASSPTRATDTQYF.

This chain joins TRBV19 and TRBJ2-6; 10 nucleotides match TRBD1. The CDR3 contains 15 residues. Germline V gene sequence: CDR1 LNHDA, CDR2 SQIVND (reference sequence). Unmatched junction bases numbered 3, after V lost 6 bases and J lost 4 bases. CDR3 region: CASSGTGAGANVLTF. CDR3 sequence (DNA): TGTGCCAGTAGCGGGACAGGGGCCGGGGCCAACGTCCTGACTTTC. Using reference TRBV19 and TRBJ2-6 for the parts outside the CDR3, the full variable domain is DGGITQSPKYLFRKEGQNVTLSCEQNLNHDAMYWYRQDPGQGLRLIYYSQIVNDFQKGDIAEGYSVSREKKESFPLTVTSAQKNPTAFYLCASSGTGAGANVLTFGAGSRLTVL.

The rearrangement links TRBV14 to TRBJ1-1; 9 nucleotides align to TRBD1. Per the germline V gene, CDR1 is SGHDN and CDR2 is FVKESK. With V trimmed by 3 bases and J by 4 bases, 9 bases remained unmatched. The CDR3 sequence is 16 residues long. The CDR3 loop is CASSHNYRGLGTEAFF. The CDR3 DNA is TGTGCCAGCAGCCACAATTACAGGGGGCTGGGCACTGAAGCTTTCTTT.

The V gene is TRBV11-3, the J gene TRBJ1-3; D perhaps matches TRBD1 (6 bases). The ends were cut back, 5 bases at V and 2 bases at J, with 13 bases in the middle. The V gene's germline CDR1 is SGHNT and CDR2 YENEEA. This CDR3 spans 15 amino acids. The CDR3 spells CASSPGGQPGNTIYF. CDR3 nucleotides: TGTGCCAGCAGCCCGGGGGGGCAGCCTGGAAACACCATATATTTT.

V gene TRBV9 combines with J gene TRBJ2-6, with 8 bases that match TRBD1. Unmatched junction bases numbered 4, after V lost 2 bases and J lost 6 bases. Germline CDR1 is SGDLS and CDR2 is YYNGEE. The CDR3 has 15 residues. CDR3 DNA: TGTGCCAGCAGCGTTGGACAGGGTCAGGCCAACGTCCTGACTTTC. Its protein product is CASSVGQGQANVLTF.

V and J are TRBV24-1 and TRBJ2-7; maybe TRBD2 (5 bases). Germline V gene sequence: CDR1 KGHDR, CDR2 SFDVKD. CDR3 length: 18 residues. Trimming cost V 3 bases and J 0 bases, with 20 bases left between them. DNA for the CDR3: TGTGCCACCAGTGATCTGGAGATAGCGCCAGGTCACTCCTACGAGCAGTACGTC. Translation: CATSDLEIAPGHSYEQYV.

The gene calls are TRBV19 and TRBJ1-6, with a tentative D call TRBD1 (6 bases). V was clipped by 8 bases and J by 9 bases, with 23 bases between them. Germline V gene sequence: CDR1 LNHDA, CDR2 SQIVND (reference sequence). The CDR3 has 16 residues. This CDR3 reads CASRLNSQGVGSPLHF. The CDR3 bases are TGTGCCAGTCGCCTCAACTCACAGGGAGTAGGTTCACCCCTCCACTTT.

The chain recombines TRBV3-1 (or the pseudogene TRBV3-2) with TRBJ1-1; D is unresolved. Germline CDR1 and CDR2: LGHDT and YNNKEL (reference sequence). The CDR3 is 12 amino acids. V lost 0 bases and J 10 bases, leaving 9 bases between the germline ends. CDR3 sequence (DNA): TGTGCCAGCAGCCAAGAAAGAGCTATAGCTTTCTTT. This gives the protein CASSQERAIAFF.

This clone appeared a few times. The V and J genes are TRBV11-3 and TRBJ2-3, with D possibly being TRBD2 (5 bases). Per the germline V gene, CDR1 is SGHNT and CDR2 is YENEEA. The CDR3 runs to 13 residues. V lost 0 bases and J lost 5, with 6 bases in between. The CDR3 spells CASSLDREDTQYF. CDR3 bases: TGTGCCAGCAGCTTAGATCGGGAAGATACGCAGTATTTT.

The genes are TRBV7-7 and TRBJ2-5; weak D call: TRBD1 (5 bases). Trimming took off 0 bases at V and 4 bases at J, with 12 bases between the two ends. Looked up from germline, CDR1 is SSHAT and CDR2 is FNYEAQ (reference sequence). This CDR3 region has 15 residues. The CDR3 sequence is CASSLAGRVGETQYF. The CDR3 nucleotides are TGTGCCAGCAGCTTAGCCGGCAGGGTGGGAGAGACCCAGTACTTC.

The chain has TRBV29-1 and TRBJ1-2, with 11 bases fitting TRBD1. Germline V gene data show CDR1 as SQVTM and CDR2 as ANQGSEA. The CDR3 is 13 amino acids. The junction had 2 bases not matched to a gene; V was cut back by 4 bases and J by 4 bases. In DNA, the CDR3 is TGCAGCGTTGGGGACAGGGGGGTCTATGGCTACACCTTC. Amino acid sequence: CSVGDRGVYGYTF.

The chain employs TRBV2 and TRBJ1-4, with D maybe TRBD1 (6 bases). Trimming removed 8 bases from V and 5 bases from J, with 15 bases in between. The CDR3 consists of 14 residues. From germline, CDR1 is SNHLY and CDR2 FYNNEI. Here the CDR3 DNA reads TGTGCCAGCCGCCGTTCGGGGGGCAATGAAAAACTGTTTTTT. Its protein is CASRRSGGNEKLFF.

The gene calls are TRBV2 and TRBJ1-5; TRBD1 might be the D (6 bases). The V end lost 6 bases, the J end lost 6 bases, and 12 bases lay between the germline ends. Germline V CDR1 and CDR2: SNHLY, FYNNEI. The CDR3 contains 13 residues. CDR3 region: CASRTLQGQPQHF. CDR3 sequence (DNA): TGTGCCAGCAGAACCCTACAGGGTCAGCCCCAGCATTTT.

The chain joins TRBV7-2 to TRBJ2-5; 10 nucleotides line up with TRBD1. The CDR3 has 14 amino acids. Trimming took 5 bases from V and 1 from J; bases not matched to a gene: 1. CDR1 SGHTA and CDR2 FQGNSA come from the germline V gene. The CDR3 DNA follows: TGTGCCAGCAGCCGGGACAGGGGCCAAGAGACCCAGTACTTC. Protein: CASSRDRGQETQYF. The full variable domain, its missing parts supplied by reference TRBV7-2 and TRBJ2-5, is GAGVSQSPSNKVTEKGKDVELRCDPISGHTALYWYRQSLGQGLEFLIYFQGNSAPDKSGLPSDRFSAERTGGSVSTLTIQRTQQEDSAVYLCASSRDRGQETQYFGPGTRLLVL.

V gene TRBV11-3 combines with J gene TRBJ2-3; 8 bases match TRBD1. From germline, CDR1 is SGHNT and CDR2 YENEEA. The length of the CDR3 is 13 residues. The junction had 4 bases not matched to a gene; V was cut back by 5 bases and J by 6 bases. The CDR3 protein is CASSQTGEDTQYF. The CDR3 DNA reads TGTGCCAGCAGCCAGACAGGGGAGGATACGCAGTATTTT.

The CDR3 DNA reads as TGTGCCAGTAGTCCCCGGACAGGGGAAGGCAATCAGCCCCAGCATTTT. Translating gives CASSPRTGEGNQPQHF. J is TRBJ1-5 and V is TRBV19; 9 bases line up with TRBD1. Germline CDR1 and CDR2: LNHDA and SQIVND (reference sequence). The CDR3 is 16 amino acids. V lost 5 bases and J lost 2; bases outside the gene matches: 7.

The CDR3 bases are TGTGCCAGCAGCTTAGCTGGAGGGGACACAGATACGCAGTATTTT. This gives the protein CASSLAGGDTDTQYF. This chain joins TRBV7-6 and TRBJ2-3, with D tentatively TRBD2 (6 bases). Trimming removed 0 bases from V and 2 bases from J, with 9 bases in between. The CDR3 has 15 amino acids. The germline CDR1 and CDR2 sequences are SGHVS and FNYEAQ.